The text below deals with one T cell receptor beta chain. Its antigen is unknown. These data originate in a study of shared clonotypes between healthy human individuals. Study results and limitations: Shared clonotypes: 4.5% to 6.5% naive CD4, about 3.5% naive CD8, about 2.5% memory CD4, approximately 0.37% memory CD8. Generation of non-shared clonotypes was less probable than generation of clonotypes shared by all four donors.

V lost 5 bases, J lost 2 bases, and 5 bases stayed unmatched. CDR3 length equals 14 residues. Germline V lookup: CDR1 LGHNA, CDR2 YNFKEQ. Deep was the level used in running the assay. The assay was immunoSEQ multiplex PCR, and TCRdb's table has in-frame clones only and misses some. Of hundreds of thousands of clones listed, approximately 92% are singletons. The naive CD8 fraction comprised CD45RO-negative cells positively selected for CCR7 and excluded terminally differentiated effector memory CD45RA+ cells. Sequencing was performed on naive CD8+ T cells sorted from blood. The rearrangement uses TRBV4-2 and TRBJ2-7; 8 bases align to TRBD2. The TCR sequence derives from a man in his thirties or forties in good health. CDR3 residues: CASSGSGKAYEQYF. For the CDR3, the DNA is TGTGCCAGCAGCGGTAGCGGGAAAGCCTACGAGCAGTACTTC.